This T cell receptor beta chain emerged from a study of T cell repertoires in cytomegalovirus infection. Study-wide background: Recently identified HLA-C-restricted CMV epitopes were used, and well-studied HLA-B-restricted CMV epitopes were used as well. A matching HLA type, together with CMV infection, was signaled by public TCR beta signatures.

The CDR3 is made up of 15 amino acids. Germline V gene sequence: CDR1 SGHRS, CDR2 YFSETQ. Trimming removed 4 bases from V and 1 base from J; junction bases left unmatched: 5. With respect to this clonotype: Its specificity is not known.

Study results and caveats: Totalled public TCR beta family frequency picked out people who carried CMV plus the relevant HLA. It was HLA-C-restricted CMV-specific TCR beta clonotypes that dominated the response ex vivo.

TCRdb called the reads again in MiXCR, with one record for every CDR3 protein. The sample shows 650,000 to 850,000 distinct CDR3 sequences, under 35% of them seen only once. The sequence derives from a human donor in good health (CMV status not recorded). Some clones in this sample may be carry-over from other donors' samples. The J gene is TRBJ2-5, the V gene TRBV5-1; 9 bases agree with TRBD1. The sample in question was cultured CD8+ T cells from PBMCs, obtained from culture after CMV antigen stimulation. Here the CDR3 DNA reads TGCGCCAGCAGCACTGAGACAGGGGGCCAAGAGACCCAGTACTTC. Its translation: CASSTETGGQETQYF.